This paragraph covers one T cell receptor beta chain sequence. Its target is not known. TCRdb's table, derived via immunoSEQ multiplex PCR, lists solely in-frame clones and lacks some. The table shows 60,000 to 80,000 clones, with roughly 74% occurring only once. The data stem from a study of vaccination effects on CD4 cells after COVID-19. Trimming took 3 bases from V and 10 from J; bases not matched to a gene: 5. Per the germline V gene, CDR1 is MNHNS and CDR2 is SASEGT. The CDR3 has 14 amino acids. Cells that had been cultured for roughly eleven days were the source of isolated CD4+ T cells. Participants were vaccinated with two doses of either the BNT162b2 or mRNA-1273 vaccine. Nucleocapsid antibodies stayed negative before and after vaccination, showing no earlier SARS-CoV-2 infection.

This rearrangement joins TRBV6-1 to TRBJ1-6; 8 bases fit TRBD1. The sample in question was CD4+ T cells from PBMCs cultured without peptide, obtained after COVID-19 vaccination. This receptor was identified in a human donor who received a COVID-19 vaccine. The CDR3 protein is CASSENRGYSPLHF. The DNA of the CDR3 is TGTGCCAGCAGTGAGAACAGGGGGTACTCACCCCTCCACTTT.